This T cell receptor beta chain was identified in a study of T cells in tuberculosis. About this clone itself: No antigen is known for it.

The method was immunoSEQ multiplex PCR; TCRdb's version includes in-frame clones alone and lacks a portion of them. The sample contains around 33,000 clones, 85% to 95% of which appear only once. Trimming removed 4 bases from V and 8 bases from J; junction bases left unmatched: 4. Germline CDR1 is ENHRY and CDR2 is SYGVKD. The length of the CDR3 is 12 residues. Study-wide results and caveats: The TCR-beta difference was not significant; alpha differences partly reflected length.

The sample taken for sequencing was PBMCs. This TCR derives from a donor aged 10-29 years with latent tuberculosis or without tuberculosis infection. Some clones in this sample may be carry-over from other donors' samples. The rearrangement links TRBV10-3 to TRBJ1-1, with 7 positions matching TRBD1. The CDR3 nucleotides read TGTGCCATCAGTGTGCCGGGACAGGAAGCTTTCTTT. It codes for CAISVPGQEAFF.